The sequence of this T cell receptor beta chain was determined in a study of cytomegalovirus exposure and HLA in healthy donors. Broader study findings: When a later analysis was performed, an Asian-associated ancestry cluster reportedly had fewer N-insertions than the approximately 600-donor mean. Other equally common chains were less clonally expanded than HLA-associated TCR beta chains, a later analysis showed. The study listed 150 to 200 cytomegalovirus-associated TCR beta chains. An analysis that was carried out later associated 16,951 TCR beta sequences with HLA alleles at 0.05 false discovery rate.

In the case of this clone: What it binds is unknown.

It was with 60 Vbeta and 13 Jbeta primers that the PCR ran. The repertoire was sequenced with immunoSEQ multiplex PCR; TCRdb's copy has only in-frame clones and lacks some. Of 200,000 or so clones listed, roughly 80% are singletons. The germline V gene encodes CDR1 SGHAT and CDR2 FQNNGV. The CDR3 covers 15 residues. This chain links TRBV11-2 with TRBJ2-5; 8 nucleotides agree with TRBD2. The closer fit of TRBJ2-7 to the DNA end suggests the J call may be wrong. This clonotype was sampled from a woman aged 45-59 years in good health and CMV-seropositive. The material sequenced was PBMCs. In nucleotides, the CDR3 is TGTGCCAGCAGCTTAGGCCCTAGCGGGTACTACGAGCAGTACTTC. Its translation: CASSLGPSGYYEQYF.